Included here is one T cell receptor beta chain sequence, with context. As yet, its antigen is unknown. The sample belongs to a study of T-cell memory formation after mild COVID-19. About the study: TCR clusters mostly belonged to single donors.

TCRdb reprocessed the 5' RACE reads via MiXCR and lists one record per CDR3 protein. The sample lists some 260,000 distinct CDR3 sequences, 15% to 20% occurring once. Findings of the study overall: Several responding clones turned up in pre-infection memory, indicating that cross-reactive memory may have taken part.

CDR3 length: 15 amino acids. Germline-derived CDR1 and CDR2 are DFQATT and SNEGSKA (reference sequence). V was trimmed by 0 bases and J by 4 bases, leaving 13 bases between them. This rearrangement joins TRBV20-1 to TRBJ1-5; tentative D call: TRBD1 (5 bases). The origin of this receptor is a man younger than 35 who had mild COVID-19 (a few samples of this study predate the infection). Cell type and time point are not known. Sequencing was done on a sample of PBMCs or a T cell subset sorted from them (not recorded which). The CDR3 nucleotides are TGCAGTGCTAGAGATTGGACGGGGGAAAATCAGCCCCAGCATTTT. Translating gives CSARDWTGENQPQHF.